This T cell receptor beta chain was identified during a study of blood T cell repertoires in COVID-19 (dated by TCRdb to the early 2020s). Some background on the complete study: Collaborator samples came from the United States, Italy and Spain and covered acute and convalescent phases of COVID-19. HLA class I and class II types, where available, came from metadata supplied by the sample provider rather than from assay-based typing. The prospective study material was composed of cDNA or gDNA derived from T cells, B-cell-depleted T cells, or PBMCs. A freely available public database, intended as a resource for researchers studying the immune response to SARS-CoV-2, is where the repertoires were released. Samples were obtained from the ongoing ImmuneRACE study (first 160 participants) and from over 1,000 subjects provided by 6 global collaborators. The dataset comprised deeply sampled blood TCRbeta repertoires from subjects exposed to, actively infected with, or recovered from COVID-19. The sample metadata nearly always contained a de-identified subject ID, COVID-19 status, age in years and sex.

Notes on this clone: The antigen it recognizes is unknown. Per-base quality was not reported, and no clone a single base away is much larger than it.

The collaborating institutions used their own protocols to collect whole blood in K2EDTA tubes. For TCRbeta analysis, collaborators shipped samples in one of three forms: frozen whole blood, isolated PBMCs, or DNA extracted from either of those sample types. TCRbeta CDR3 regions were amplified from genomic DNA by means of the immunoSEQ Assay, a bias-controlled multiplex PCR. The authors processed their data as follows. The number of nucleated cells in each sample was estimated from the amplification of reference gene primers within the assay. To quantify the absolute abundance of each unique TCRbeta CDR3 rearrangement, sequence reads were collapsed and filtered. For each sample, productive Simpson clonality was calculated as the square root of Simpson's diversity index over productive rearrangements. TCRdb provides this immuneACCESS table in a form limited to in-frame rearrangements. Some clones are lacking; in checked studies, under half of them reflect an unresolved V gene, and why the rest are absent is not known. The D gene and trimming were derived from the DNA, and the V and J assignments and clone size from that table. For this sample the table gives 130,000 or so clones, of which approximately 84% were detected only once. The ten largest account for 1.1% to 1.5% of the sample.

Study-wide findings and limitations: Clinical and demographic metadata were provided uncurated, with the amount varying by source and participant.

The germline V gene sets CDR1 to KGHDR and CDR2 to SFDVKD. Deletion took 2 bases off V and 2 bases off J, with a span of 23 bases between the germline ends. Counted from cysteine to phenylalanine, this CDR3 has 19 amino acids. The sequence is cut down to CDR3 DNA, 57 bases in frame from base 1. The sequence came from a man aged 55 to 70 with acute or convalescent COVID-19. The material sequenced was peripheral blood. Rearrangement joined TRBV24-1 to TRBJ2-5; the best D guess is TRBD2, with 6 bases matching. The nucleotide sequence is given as TGTGCCACCAGTGATTCCCGGGGGTTTGAGCCTAGACCTCAAGAGACCCAGTACTTC. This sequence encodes CATSDSRGFEPRPQETQYF.